A selection of T cell receptor beta chains follows, all from one sample in a study of radiation and T cells in renal cell carcinoma. The method was immunoSEQ multiplex PCR; TCRdb's version includes in-frame clones alone and lacks a portion of them. This table has tens of thousands of clones, about 80% appearing once. The specimen was blood, collected from a patient whose treatment included radiotherapy and nephrectomy. The receptors shown here come from a woman between 65 and 79 years old with renal cell carcinoma. The CDR3 runs from the conserved cysteine through the conserved F or W. D genes are given only for firm matches. Not every row has a clone size; where given, it reads once, few, many or a size class.

length,V,size,J,D,DNA,CDR3
18,TRBV13,-,TRBJ1-1,-,TGTGCCAGCAGCACTGACGTAGTGTGGGGCCGGCAACGAACTGAAGCTTTCTTT,CASSTDVVWGRQRTEAFF
14,TRBV30,-,TRBJ2-7,TRBD1,TGTGCCTGGAGTCCACAGGGGGCCTCCTACGAGCAGTACTTC,CAWSPQGASYEQYF
15,TRBV5-4,-,TRBJ1-2,-,TGTGCCAGCAGCTTGGAGAGCTCTACTAACTATGGCTACACCTTC,CASSLESSTNYGYTF
15,TRBV18,-,TRBJ1-3,TRBD1,TGTGCCAGCTCCCCAAATACAGGGGACGGAAACACCATATATTTT,CASSPNTGDGNTIYF
14,TRBV9,many,TRBJ1-2,-,TGTGCCAGCAGCCCCCCCACCCAGGAGATGAGCTACACCTTC,CASSPPTQEMSYTF
15,TRBV19,-,TRBJ1-1,TRBD1,TGTGCCAGTAGTAGGGGACAGGGACTTAATACTGAAGCTTTCTTT,CASSRGQGLNTEAFF
14,TRBV4-1,-,TRBJ2-3,TRBD2,TGCGCCAGCAGCTTAAGCGGGGGGACAGATACGCAGTATTTT,CASSLSGGTDTQYF
12,TRBV7-9,-,TRBJ1-5,-,TGTGCCAGCAGCCTAGGCAATCAGCCCCAGCATTTT,CASSLGNQPQHF
15,TRBV7-9,few,TRBJ2-3,-,TGTGCCAGCAGCTTAGCGCTTGGGGAGTCAGATACGCAGTATTTT,CASSLALGESDTQYF
12,TRBV18,-,TRBJ2-2,-,TGTGCCAGCTCACCGATCACCGGGGAGCTGTTTTTT,CASSPITGELFF
16,TRBV18,once,TRBJ2-5,TRBD2,TGTGCCAGCTCACCACCCGCGGGGGGACCCGAAGAGACCCAGTACTTC,CASSPPAGGPEETQYF
14,TRBV6-1,-,TRBJ2-7,TRBD1,TGTGCCAGCAGCCACAGGGGCCCCCTGAACGAGCAGTACTTC,CASSHRGPLNEQYF
15,TRBV19,-,TRBJ2-7,TRBD2,TGTGCCAGTAGTATTCTAGCGGGAAACTCCTACGAGCAGTACTTC,CASSILAGNSYEQYF
17,TRBV5-1,-,TRBJ2-3,-,TGCGCCAGCAGCTTGATGAGAGGACCATCTAGCACAGATACGCAGTATTTT,CASSLMRGPSSTDTQYF
14,TRBV28,once,TRBJ1-2,TRBD1,TGTGCCAGCAGTCCGGGACAGAATACCTATGGCTACACCTTC,CASSPGQNTYGYTF
14,TRBV9,-,TRBJ1-1,-,TGTGCCAGCAGCTCAGGACCCTGGGACACTGAAGCTTTCTTT,CASSSGPWDTEAFF
12,TRBV7-2,-,TRBJ2-2,-,TGTGCCAGCAGCTTTAGGCACGGGGAGCTGTTTTTT,CASSFRHGELFF
13,TRBV2,-,TRBJ2-5,-,TGTGCCAGCAGTGTAAGGCTAGGGGAGACCCAGTACTTC,CASSVRLGETQYF
14,TRBV6-5,-,TRBJ2-2,TRBD2,TGTGCCAGCAGTTACGGTCGATCGGGGGGTGAACTGTTTTTT,CASSYGRSGGELFF
17,TRBV5-6,-,TRBJ1-5,TRBD1,TGTGCCAGCAGCTTGTTTGAGGACAGGGGACCCAATCAGCCCCAGCATTTT,CASSLFEDRGPNQPQHF
11,TRBV30,-,TRBJ2-7,-,TGTGCCTGGAGTGGGAGCTACGAGCAGTACTTC,CAWSGSYEQYF
14,TRBV29-1,-,TRBJ1-1,-,TGCAGCGTTGAAGAACCAGCCATGAACACTGAAGCTTTCTTT,CSVEEPAMNTEAFF
14,TRBV5-1,-,TRBJ1-2,-,TGCGCCAGCAGCTTGTTTCAGGGAAATGGTGGCTACACCTTC,CASSLFQGNGGYTF
13,TRBV2,few,TRBJ1-2,-,TGTGCCAGCAGCGAACAGGGATTGTATGGCTACACCTTC,CASSEQGLYGYTF
13,TRBV7-9,-,TRBJ2-2,TRBD1,TGTGCCAGCGGTGACAGGGGGACCGGGGAGCTGTTTTTT,CASGDRGTGELFF
13,TRBV29-1,-,TRBJ2-5,-,TGCAGCGTTGATATGGGCCTCCAAGAGACCCAGTACTTC,CSVDMGLQETQYF
15,TRBV7-8,-,TRBJ2-1,-,TGTGCCAGCAGCTTAGTCGGAGACCCCGAGAGAGAGCAGTTCTTC,CASSLVGDPEREQFF
15,TRBV6-1,-,TRBJ2-7,-,TGTGCCAGCAGTGAACTTGGGGGGAGCTCCTACGAGCAGTACTTC,CASSELGGSSYEQYF
14,TRBV4-1,few,TRBJ1-2,-,TGCGCCAGCAGCCAGGGAAGTTTTGCGGGGGCGGGCTCCTTC,CASSQGSFAGAGSF
15,TRBV6-1,-,TRBJ2-2,-,TGTGCCAGCAGTGAAGCGCTGGACCCCACCGGGGAGCTGTTTTTT,CASSEALDPTGELFF
15,TRBV30,-,TRBJ1-1,-,TGTGCCTGCCCGTCCGAGTCCGGAGGAGAGGGTAGAGCTTTCTTT,CACPSESGGEGRAFF
16,TRBV7-9,-,TRBJ2-1,TRBD2,TGTGCCAGCAGCTTGGGTAGCGGGGTGTCCTACAATGAGCAGTTCTTC,CASSLGSGVSYNEQFF
13,TRBV30,-,TRBJ1-6,-,TGTGCCTGGCAGAGCTCCTATAATTCACCCCTCCACTTT,CAWQSSYNSPLHF
14,TRBV28,-,TRBJ1-6,-,TGTGCCAGCAGTTTAAACTCCTATAATTCACCCCTCCACTTT,CASSLNSYNSPLHF
14,TRBV7-9,-,TRBJ1-1,-,TGTGCCAGCAGCTTCCCACAGATGAACACTGAAGCTTTCTTT,CASSFPQMNTEAFF
17,TRBV5-1,-,TRBJ2-5,-,TGCGCCAGCAGCAACGAAGGAGGAGGGACGGTCGGGGAGACCCAGTACTTC,CASSNEGGGTVGETQYF
13,TRBV7-2,-,TRBJ2-5,-,TGTGCCAGCAGCTTAGAACGACAAGAGACCCAGTACTTC,CASSLERQETQYF
14,TRBV5-6,-,TRBJ2-7,-,TGTGCCAGCAGCTTGGAACTTTTAGACCACGAGCAGTACTTC,CASSLELLDHEQYF
12,TRBV2,-,TRBJ2-7,-,TGTGCCAGCAAACAGGAGACCTACGAGCAGTACTTC,CASKQETYEQYF
14,TRBV6-6,-,TRBJ1-2,TRBD1,TGTGCCAGCAGTCAGGGACAGCTTAACTATGGCTACACCTTC,CASSQGQLNYGYTF
17,TRBV7-6,-,TRBJ2-4,-,TGTGCCAGCAGTCCTGGACCGTTACCCGTAGCCAAAAACATTCAGTACTTC,CASSPGPLPVAKNIQYF
15,TRBV10-3,-,TRBJ2-2,-,TGTGCCATCAGTAAGGGACACCCGAACACCGGGGAGCTGTTTTTT,CAISKGHPNTGELFF
13,TRBV28,-,TRBJ2-7,-,TGTGCCACCCTATCGGGGCAGGGATGGGAGCAGTACTTC,CATLSGQGWEQYF